Listed here is a single TCR beta chain. Its target is unknown. Researchers ran the PCR with 60 Vbeta and 13 Jbeta primers. Sequencing was performed with immunoSEQ multiplex PCR; in TCRdb, only in-frame clones are kept and a portion is missing. The table records about 150,000 clones, roughly 70% of them present only once. The sample is drawn from a study of cytomegalovirus exposure and HLA in healthy donors. Across the whole study: Among the roughly 370 genotyped donors, approximately 81% were placed in the Caucasian-associated ancestry cluster. Study outcomes and limitations: Clonal expansion was found to be greater in HLA-associated TCR beta chains than in equally common others in a later analysis.

The CDR3 loop spans 15 amino acids. Trimming removed 6 bases from V and 2 bases from J; junction bases left unmatched: 6. CDR1 is MNHEY and CDR2 is SMNVEV in the germline V gene (reference sequence). The chain recombines TRBV27 with TRBJ2-2, with 7 bases identical to TRBD1. The TCR sequence derives from a man aged 25 to 40 in good health and CMV-seronegative. Sequences were obtained from PBMCs. The CDR3 spells CASRSGTVNTGELFF. CDR3 sequence (DNA): TGTGCCAGCAGGTCCGGGACAGTTAACACCGGGGAGCTGTTTTTT.